The text below deals with one T cell receptor beta chain. Its antigen is unknown. The authors split each subset's genomic DNA evenly across several immunoSEQ plates. Assay: immunoSEQ multiplex PCR; the TCRdb copy retains only in-frame clones and omits some. The repertoire holds millions of clones, with over 85% as singletons. The data derive from a study of shared clonotypes between healthy human individuals. Study at large: Each donor contributed plates that comprised three CD4 naive, three CD4 memory, two CD8 naive and one CD8 memory. Study-level results: Sampling used blood alone; tissue repertoires probably differ.

Trimming removed 5 bases at V and 6 bases at J, with 12 bases between. Germline V gene data show CDR1 as SNHLY and CDR2 as FYNNEI. The CDR3 runs to 13 residues. Researchers partitioned CD4+ cells into CD45RA+ naive and CD45RA-negative memory subsets. The chain recombines TRBV2 with TRBJ2-3; possible D gene TRBD2, 5 bases. The receptor's source is a man aged 18 to 35 in good health. Material: naive CD4+ T cells sorted from blood. Subset noted: CD45RA+ positively selected. The CDR3 loop reads CASSRRSGDTQYF. The CDR3 DNA is TGTGCCAGCAGTAGGCGTTCGGGGGATACGCAGTATTTT.